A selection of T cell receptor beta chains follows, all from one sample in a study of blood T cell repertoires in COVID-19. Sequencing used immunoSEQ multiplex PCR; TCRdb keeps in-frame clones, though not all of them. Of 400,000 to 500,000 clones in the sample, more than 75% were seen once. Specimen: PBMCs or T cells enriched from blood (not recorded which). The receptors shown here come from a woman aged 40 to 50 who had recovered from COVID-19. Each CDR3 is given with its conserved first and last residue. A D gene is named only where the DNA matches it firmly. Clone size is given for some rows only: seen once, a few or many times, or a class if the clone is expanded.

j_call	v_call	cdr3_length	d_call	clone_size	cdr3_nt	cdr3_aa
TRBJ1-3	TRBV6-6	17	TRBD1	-	TGTGCCAGCAGTCCCCTCCAGGGCCAGGGGGGTGGAAACACCATATATTTT	CASSPLQGQGGGNTIYF
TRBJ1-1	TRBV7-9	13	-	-	TGTGCCAGCAGGAGGGCGGAGGGGACTGAAGCTTTCTTT	CASRRAEGTEAFF
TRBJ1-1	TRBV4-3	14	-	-	TGCGCCAGCAGCCAAGATGGGCAGGAGGTGGGAACTTTCTTT	CASSQDGQEVGTFF
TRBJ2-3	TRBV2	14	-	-	TGTGCCACCTCCCCTAAGACTAACACAGATACGCAGTATTTT	CATSPKTNTDTQYF
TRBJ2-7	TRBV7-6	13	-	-	TGTGCCAGCAGTTATACCGGGACTGGGGAGCAGTACTTC	CASSYTGTGEQYF
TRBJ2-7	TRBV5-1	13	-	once	TGCGCCACGAAGAGGGACTCATCCTACGAGCAGTACTTC	CATKRDSSYEQYF
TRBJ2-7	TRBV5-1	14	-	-	TGCGCCAGCAGCTTCGGACAGACTTCCTACGAGCAGTACTTC	CASSFGQTSYEQYF
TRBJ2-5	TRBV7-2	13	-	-	TGTGCCAGCAGCTTAGAGTCGGGGGAGACCCAGTACTTC	CASSLESGETQYF
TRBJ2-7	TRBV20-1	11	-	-	TGCAGTGCTAGGGACACCTACGAGCAGTACTTC	CSARDTYEQYF
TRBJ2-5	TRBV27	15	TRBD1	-	TGTGCCAGCAGGCCTCGACAGGGGTCGGGGGAGACCCAGTACTTC	CASRPRQGSGETQYF
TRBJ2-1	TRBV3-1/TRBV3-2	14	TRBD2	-	TGTGCCAGCAGCCAAGGGACTAGTTGGAATGAGCAGTTCTTC	CASSQGTSWNEQFF
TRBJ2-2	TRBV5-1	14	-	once	TGCGCCAGCAGCTTGGCCGGGGGTACCGGGGAGCTGTTTTTT	CASSLAGGTGELFF
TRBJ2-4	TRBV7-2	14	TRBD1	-	TGTGCCAGCAGCTTCGCCGACAGGGTGCACATTCAGTACTTC	CASSFADRVHIQYF
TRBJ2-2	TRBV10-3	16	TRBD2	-	TGTGCCATCAGTGAACCTAGCGGGGGAGGGACCGGGGAGCTGTTTTTT	CAISEPSGGGTGELFF
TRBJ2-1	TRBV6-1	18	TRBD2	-	TGTGCCAGCAGTGAACGGGCCTGGAGACTAGCGGGAGGCGGTGAGCAGTTCTTC	CASSERAWRLAGGGEQFF
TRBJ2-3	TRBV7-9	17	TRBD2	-	TGTGCCAGCAGCTTAGGTTTGGTAGCGGGAGTCACAGATACGCAGTATTTT	CASSLGLVAGVTDTQYF
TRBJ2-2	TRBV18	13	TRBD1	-	TGTGCCAGCTCTCGGGACAGGGCCGGGGAGCTGTTTTTT	CASSRDRAGELFF
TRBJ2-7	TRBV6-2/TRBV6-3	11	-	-	TGTGCCAGCAGTTACCGAACGGAGCGGTACTTC	CASSYRTERYF
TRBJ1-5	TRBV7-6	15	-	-	TGTGCCAGCCAGGAGGGTTCTTATAGCAATCAGCCCCAGCATTTT	CASQEGSYSNQPQHF
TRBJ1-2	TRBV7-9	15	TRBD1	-	TGTGCCAGCAGTTATCAGGACAGGGGGTTATATGGCTACACCTTC	CASSYQDRGLYGYTF
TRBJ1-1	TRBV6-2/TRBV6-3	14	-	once	TGTGCCAGCAGCGTCCTCTTTGTGAACACTGAAGCTTTCTTT	CASSVLFVNTEAFF
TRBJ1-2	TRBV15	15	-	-	TGTGCCACCAGCAGAGGGCAGGGGCGTAACTATGGCTACACCTTC	CATSRGQGRNYGYTF
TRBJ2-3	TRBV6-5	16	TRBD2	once	TGTGCCAGCAGTTCCCGACTAGCGAGTAGCACAGATACGCAGTATTTT	CASSSRLASSTDTQYF
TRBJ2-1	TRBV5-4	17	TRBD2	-	TGTGCCAGCAGCCGATCCCCGGGGAGCGGGAACGGGTATGGGCAGTTCTTC	CASSRSPGSGNGYGQFF
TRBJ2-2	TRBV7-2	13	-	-	TGTGCCAGCAGCCCGCTAACTAGCGGGGAGCTGTTTTTT	CASSPLTSGELFF
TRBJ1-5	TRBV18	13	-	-	TGTGCCAGCTCACCGACAGACCTTCAGCCCCAGCATTTT	CASSPTDLQPQHF